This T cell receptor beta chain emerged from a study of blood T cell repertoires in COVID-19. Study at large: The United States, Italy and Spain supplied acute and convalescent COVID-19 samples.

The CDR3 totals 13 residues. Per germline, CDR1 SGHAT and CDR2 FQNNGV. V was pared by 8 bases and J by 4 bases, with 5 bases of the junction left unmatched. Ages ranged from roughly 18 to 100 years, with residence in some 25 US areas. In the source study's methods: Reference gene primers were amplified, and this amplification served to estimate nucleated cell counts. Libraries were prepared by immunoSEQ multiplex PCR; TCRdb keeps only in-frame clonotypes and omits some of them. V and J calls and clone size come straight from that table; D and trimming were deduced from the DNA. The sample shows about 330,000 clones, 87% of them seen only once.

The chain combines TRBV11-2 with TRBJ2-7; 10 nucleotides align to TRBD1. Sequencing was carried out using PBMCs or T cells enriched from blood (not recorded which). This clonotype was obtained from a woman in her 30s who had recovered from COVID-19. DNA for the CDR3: TGTGCCAGCGCCCAGGACAGGGGGTACGAGCAGTACTTC. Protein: CASAQDRGYEQYF.